This T cell receptor beta chain was retrieved from a study of blood T cell repertoires in COVID-19. CDR3 length equals 14 residues. Germline V gene sequence: CDR1 SGHVS, CDR2 FNYEAQ. The V gene lost 5 bases and the J gene lost 0 bases, with 10 bases spanning the gap. The protocol was immunoSEQ multiplex PCR, while the TCRdb copy is restricted to in-frame clones and leaves out a portion. The sample yields approximately 16,000 clones, approximately 90% seen once. This sequence originates from a man at least 80 years old with acute or convalescent COVID-19. Sequencing input: peripheral blood. The V call is TRBV7-6, the J call TRBJ1-1; a possible D gene is TRBD1 (5 bases). The CDR3 DNA is TGTGCCAGCAGCCGGGGGGGGATGAACACTGAAGCTTTCTTT. As protein: CASSRGGMNTEAFF. The whole variable domain, remainder taken from reference TRBV7-6 and TRBJ1-1, is GAGVSQSPRYKVTKRGQDVALRCDPISGHVSLYWYRQALGQGPEFLTYFNYEAQQDKSGLPNDRFSAERPEGSISTLTIQRTEQRDSAMYRCASSRGGMNTEAFFGQGTRLTVV.